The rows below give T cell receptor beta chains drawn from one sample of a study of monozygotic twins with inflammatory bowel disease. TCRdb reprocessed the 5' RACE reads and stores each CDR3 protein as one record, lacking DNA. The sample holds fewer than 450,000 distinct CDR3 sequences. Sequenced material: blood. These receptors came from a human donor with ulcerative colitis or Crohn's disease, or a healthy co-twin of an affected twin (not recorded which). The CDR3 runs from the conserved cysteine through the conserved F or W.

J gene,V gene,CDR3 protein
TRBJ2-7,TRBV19,CASSLDTNYEQYF
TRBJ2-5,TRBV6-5,CASSYRDRGLETQYF
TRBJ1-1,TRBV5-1,CASSLARLNTEAFF
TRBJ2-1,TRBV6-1,CASSAITGGSYNEQFF
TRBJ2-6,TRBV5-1,CASKKVSGANVLTF
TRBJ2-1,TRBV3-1,CASSLDGSRFGEQQFF
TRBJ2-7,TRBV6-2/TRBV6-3,CASSYSYKAGAAYEQYF
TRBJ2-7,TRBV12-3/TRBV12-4,CASSFGGATYEQYF
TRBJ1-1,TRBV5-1,CASSLDSGENTEAFF
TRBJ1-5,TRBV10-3,CAISEAGQPQHF
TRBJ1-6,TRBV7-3,CASSPGHGGSPLHF
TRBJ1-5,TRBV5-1,CASSLDRGKNQPQHF
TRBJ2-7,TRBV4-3,CASSQDGPGGRVNEQYF
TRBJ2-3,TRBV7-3,CASSLEATDTQYF
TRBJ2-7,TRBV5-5,CASSLVTRGGEQYF
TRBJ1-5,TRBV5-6,CASSPRPGRGVGNQPQHF
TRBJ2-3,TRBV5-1,CASSLDRITDTQYF
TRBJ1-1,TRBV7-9,CASSSWPKGQANTEAFF
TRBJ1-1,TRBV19,CASSVNRDGNTEAFF
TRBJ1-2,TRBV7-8,CASSLSQGAEGYTF
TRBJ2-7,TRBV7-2,CASSLARGLGVDEQYF
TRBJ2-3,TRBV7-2,CASSLGLAGGPTGTDTQYF
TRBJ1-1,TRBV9,CASSATGGNTEAFF
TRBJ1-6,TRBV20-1,CSATRAFNRGDSPLHF